A selection of T cell receptor beta chains follows, all from one sample in a study of T cells in Graves' hyperthyroidism and ophthalmopathy. MiXCR was run by TCRdb on the multiplex PCR reads, yielding one entry per CDR3 protein. The data contain more than 250,000 distinct CDR3 sequences, around 15% of them singletons. Material: blood. All receptors come from a woman between 50 and 59 years old with Graves' hyperthyroidism that later progressed to Graves' ophthalmopathy. Both conserved end residues are part of each CDR3. The order of the fields is clone size, J gene, V gene, D gene, CDR3 protein, CDR3 DNA. A D gene is named only where the DNA matches it firmly. The size field is filled for only some rows; it gives once, few, many or a size class.

clone_size: many; j_call: TRBJ2-7; v_call: TRBV20-1; d_call: .; cdr3_aa: CSARPFYEQYF; cdr3_nt: TGCAGTGCTAGACCTTTCTACGAGCAGTACTTC
clone_size: many; j_call: TRBJ1-1; v_call: TRBV5-1; d_call: .; cdr3_aa: CASSLVIGGDTEAFF; cdr3_nt: TGCGCCAGCAGCTTGGTTATTGGGGGTGACACTGAAGCTTTCTTT
clone_size: .; j_call: TRBJ2-1; v_call: TRBV5-8; d_call: TRBD1; cdr3_aa: CASSLGTGHNEQFF; cdr3_nt: TGTGCCAGCAGCTTAGGGACAGGGCACAATGAGCAGTTCTTC
clone_size: many; j_call: TRBJ2-5; v_call: TRBV11-2; d_call: .; cdr3_aa: CASSLGALQETQYF; cdr3_nt: TGTGCCAGCAGCTTAGGCGCACTCCAAGAGACCCAGTACTTC
clone_size: .; j_call: TRBJ2-1; v_call: TRBV3-1; d_call: TRBD2; cdr3_aa: CASSQGRTSGRGEQFF; cdr3_nt: TGTGCCAGCAGCCAAGGAAGGACTAGCGGGAGGGGTGAGCAGTTCTTC
clone_size: many; j_call: TRBJ2-1; v_call: TRBV27; d_call: .; cdr3_aa: CASSLRENNEQFF; cdr3_nt: TGTGCCAGCAGTTTACGGGAGAACAATGAGCAGTTCTTC
clone_size: many; j_call: TRBJ2-5; v_call: TRBV28; d_call: TRBD2; cdr3_aa: CASSLSSGRRGRHF; cdr3_nt: TGTGCCAGCAGTCTATCTAGCGGGAGAAGGGGGAGGCACTTC
clone_size: many; j_call: TRBJ2-1; v_call: TRBV11-3; d_call: .; cdr3_aa: CASSPPDVSAYNEQFF; cdr3_nt: TGTGCCAGCAGCCCCCCCGACGTGTCGGCCTACAATGAGCAGTTCTTC
clone_size: .; j_call: TRBJ2-2; v_call: TRBV9; d_call: TRBD2; cdr3_aa: CASSAPGSSSGSNTGELFF; cdr3_nt: TGTGCCAGCAGCGCTCCCGGGTCTTCTAGCGGGTCGAACACCGGGGAGCTGTTTTTT
clone_size: many; j_call: TRBJ2-3; v_call: TRBV5-1; d_call: .; cdr3_aa: CASSLRTDSTDTQYF; cdr3_nt: TGCGCCAGCAGCTTGAGAACGGATAGCACAGATACGCAGTATTTT
clone_size: few; j_call: TRBJ1-5; v_call: TRBV6-1; d_call: .; cdr3_aa: CASSPQGWDQPQHF; cdr3_nt: TGTGCCAGCAGTCCTCAGGGGTGGGATCAGCCCCAGCATTTT
clone_size: many; j_call: TRBJ1-2; v_call: TRBV5-1; d_call: .; cdr3_aa: CASSLERGPYGYTF; cdr3_nt: TGCGCCAGCAGCTTGGAGCGGGGGCCCTATGGCTACACCTTC
clone_size: many; j_call: TRBJ2-1; v_call: TRBV5-1; d_call: TRBD1; cdr3_aa: CASSTGQGVDEQFF; cdr3_nt: TGCGCCAGCAGCACGGGACAGGGAGTGGATGAGCAGTTCTTC
clone_size: many; j_call: TRBJ2-1; v_call: TRBV2; d_call: TRBD2; cdr3_aa: CASSRTSSYNEQFF; cdr3_nt: TGTGCCAGCAGTAGGACTAGCTCCTACAATGAGCAGTTCTTC
clone_size: .; j_call: TRBJ1-6; v_call: TRBV20-1; d_call: .; cdr3_aa: CSARDQRLMNSPLHF; cdr3_nt: TGCAGTGCTAGAGATCAGAGACTCATGAATTCACCCCTCCACTTT
clone_size: few; j_call: TRBJ1-3; v_call: TRBV6-1; d_call: .; cdr3_aa: CASRGTGNTIYF; cdr3_nt: TGTGCCAGCAGGGGGACTGGAAACACCATATATTTT
clone_size: .; j_call: TRBJ2-1; v_call: TRBV5-4; d_call: TRBD2; cdr3_aa: CASSFRLAGVEQFF; cdr3_nt: TGTGCCAGCAGCTTCCGGCTAGCGGGAGTTGAGCAGTTCTTC
clone_size: few; j_call: TRBJ2-7; v_call: TRBV28; d_call: .; cdr3_aa: CASSSNREEYEQYF; cdr3_nt: TGTGCCAGCAGTTCCAACAGGGAAGAATACGAGCAGTACTTC
clone_size: .; j_call: TRBJ2-1; v_call: TRBV19; d_call: .; cdr3_aa: CASRQGTPYNEQFF; cdr3_nt: TGTGCCAGCCGGCAGGGAACCCCCTACAATGAGCAGTTCTTC
clone_size: few; j_call: TRBJ1-1; v_call: TRBV19; d_call: .; cdr3_aa: CASSPRGQLEAFF; cdr3_nt: TGTGCCAGTAGTCCACGTGGACAGCTTGAAGCTTTCTTT
clone_size: many; j_call: TRBJ1-1; v_call: TRBV11-2; d_call: .; cdr3_aa: CASSFRATNTEAFF; cdr3_nt: TGTGCCAGCAGCTTTAGGGCGACGAACACTGAAGCTTTCTTT
clone_size: .; j_call: TRBJ2-2; v_call: TRBV6-1; d_call: TRBD2; cdr3_aa: CASGLAGFTGELFF; cdr3_nt: TGTGCCAGCGGTTTAGCGGGATTCACCGGGGAGCTGTTTTTT
clone_size: .; j_call: TRBJ2-3; v_call: TRBV12-3/TRBV12-4; d_call: TRBD2; cdr3_aa: CASSLQSGGTDTQYF; cdr3_nt: TGTGCCAGCAGTTTACAGTCGGGGGGGACAGATACGCAGTATTTT
clone_size: .; j_call: TRBJ1-4; v_call: TRBV20-1; d_call: .; cdr3_aa: CSASPKGKLFF; cdr3_nt: TGCAGTGCTAGCCCCAAGGGAAAACTGTTTTTT
clone_size: many; j_call: TRBJ2-1; v_call: TRBV7-8; d_call: .; cdr3_aa: CASSLASGGSYNEQFF; cdr3_nt: TGTGCCAGCAGCTTAGCTAGCGGAGGCTCCTACAATGAGCAGTTCTTC
clone_size: many; j_call: TRBJ2-7; v_call: TRBV10-3; d_call: .; cdr3_aa: CAISESEVRRSSYEQYF; cdr3_nt: TGTGCCATCAGTGAGTCAGAGGTCAGGCGAAGCTCCTACGAGCAGTACTTC
clone_size: many; j_call: TRBJ1-5; v_call: TRBV28; d_call: .; cdr3_aa: CASVRALRVNQPQHF; cdr3_nt: TGTGCCAGCGTCAGGGCTCTCCGGGTAAATCAGCCCCAGCATTTT
clone_size: many; j_call: TRBJ2-5; v_call: TRBV28; d_call: .; cdr3_aa: CASSLIQETQYF; cdr3_nt: TGTGCCAGCAGTCTGATCCAGGAGACCCAGTACTTC
clone_size: .; j_call: TRBJ2-3; v_call: TRBV5-1; d_call: TRBD1; cdr3_aa: CASSLQGSGTDTQYF; cdr3_nt: TGCGCCAGCAGCTTACAGGGGTCTGGCACAGATACGCAGTATTTT
clone_size: many; j_call: TRBJ2-5; v_call: TRBV20-1; d_call: .; cdr3_aa: CSFIEGYQETQYF; cdr3_nt: TGCAGCTTTATTGAGGGGTACCAAGAGACCCAGTACTTC
clone_size: .; j_call: TRBJ2-5; v_call: TRBV11-2; d_call: .; cdr3_aa: CASSFGVRGRETQYF; cdr3_nt: TGTGCCAGCAGCTTTGGTGTAAGGGGGAGGGAGACCCAGTACTTC
clone_size: .; j_call: TRBJ2-3; v_call: TRBV7-3; d_call: TRBD2; cdr3_aa: CASSYIAGADTQYF; cdr3_nt: TGTGCCAGCAGCTATATAGCGGGGGCAGATACGCAGTATTTT
clone_size: .; j_call: TRBJ1-1; v_call: TRBV20-1; d_call: .; cdr3_aa: CSATEGGNTEAFF; cdr3_nt: TGCAGTGCTACCGAGGGCGGGAACACTGAAGCTTTCTTT
clone_size: .; j_call: TRBJ1-2; v_call: TRBV11-2; d_call: .; cdr3_aa: CASSVDQSNYGYTF; cdr3_nt: TGTGCCAGCAGCGTCGATCAGAGTAACTATGGCTACACCTTC
clone_size: many; j_call: TRBJ1-1; v_call: TRBV2; d_call: .; cdr3_aa: CASRAQRDTEAFF; cdr3_nt: TGTGCCAGCAGGGCTCAAAGGGACACTGAAGCTTTCTTT
clone_size: .; j_call: TRBJ2-1; v_call: TRBV4-1; d_call: TRBD2; cdr3_aa: CASSPILAGGGVNEQFF; cdr3_nt: TGCGCCAGCAGCCCAATACTAGCGGGAGGTGGGGTCAACGAGCAGTTCTTC
clone_size: .; j_call: TRBJ2-2; v_call: TRBV6-1; d_call: .; cdr3_aa: CASTSVGNSRTGELFF; cdr3_nt: TGTGCCAGCACTAGTGTGGGGAACTCCCGCACCGGGGAGCTGTTTTTT
clone_size: many; j_call: TRBJ1-2; v_call: TRBV7-2; d_call: TRBD1; cdr3_aa: CASSLLPTGGGGYTF; cdr3_nt: TGTGCCAGCAGCTTATTACCAACAGGGGGCGGAGGCTACACCTTC
clone_size: few; j_call: TRBJ1-5; v_call: TRBV13; d_call: TRBD1; cdr3_aa: CASSLGQGAFNQPQHF; cdr3_nt: TGTGCCAGCAGCCTGGGACAGGGGGCCTTCAATCAGCCCCAGCATTTT
clone_size: .; j_call: TRBJ2-1; v_call: TRBV3-1; d_call: .; cdr3_aa: CASSPRDGSGNEQFF; cdr3_nt: TGTGCCAGCAGCCCCAGGGACGGGTCCGGCAATGAGCAGTTCTTC
clone_size: .; j_call: TRBJ2-5; v_call: TRBV5-1; d_call: .; cdr3_aa: CASSLELGAGAQYF; cdr3_nt: TGCGCCAGCAGCTTGGAACTAGGGGCAGGGGCCCAGTACTTC
clone_size: .; j_call: TRBJ2-1; v_call: TRBV9; d_call: TRBD1; cdr3_aa: CASSSWTGVNEQFF; cdr3_nt: TGTGCCAGCAGCTCGTGGACAGGGGTCAATGAGCAGTTCTTC
clone_size: many; j_call: TRBJ2-1; v_call: TRBV2; d_call: .; cdr3_aa: CASIRGSSYNEQFF; cdr3_nt: TGTGCCAGCATTAGGGGCTCTTCCTACAATGAGCAGTTCTTC
clone_size: .; j_call: TRBJ2-7; v_call: TRBV29-1; d_call: TRBD2; cdr3_aa: CSGGLAGDEQYF; cdr3_nt: TGCAGCGGAGGACTAGCGGGAGACGAGCAGTACTTC
clone_size: many; j_call: TRBJ2-7; v_call: TRBV9; d_call: .; cdr3_aa: CASSEGQGSVEQYF; cdr3_nt: TGTGCCAGCAGCGAGGGGCAGGGATCCGTCGAGCAGTACTTC
clone_size: .; j_call: TRBJ2-7; v_call: TRBV9; d_call: .; cdr3_aa: CASSRSSGLSSYEQYF; cdr3_nt: TGTGCCAGCAGCCGAAGCTCGGGCCTTAGCTCCTACGAGCAGTACTTC
clone_size: many; j_call: TRBJ2-1; v_call: TRBV4-1; d_call: .; cdr3_aa: CASSQVALIDEQFF; cdr3_nt: TGCGCCAGCAGCCAAGTGGCCCTGATCGATGAGCAGTTCTTC
clone_size: many; j_call: TRBJ2-3; v_call: TRBV12-3/TRBV12-4; d_call: TRBD1; cdr3_aa: CASSLRGRKLNADTQYF; cdr3_nt: TGTGCCAGCTCTCTTAGGGGGCGGAAGCTGAATGCAGATACGCAGTATTTT
clone_size: many; j_call: TRBJ1-2; v_call: TRBV2; d_call: TRBD1; cdr3_aa: CASSSGQVTDGYTF; cdr3_nt: TGTGCCAGCAGTAGCGGACAGGTGACCGATGGCTACACCTTC
clone_size: many; j_call: TRBJ2-1; v_call: TRBV6-1; d_call: .; cdr3_aa: CAPRGSYNEQFF; cdr3_nt: TGTGCCCCGAGGGGATCCTACAATGAGCAGTTCTTC
clone_size: many; j_call: TRBJ2-3; v_call: TRBV11-2; d_call: .; cdr3_aa: CASSTVGLHHTQYF; cdr3_nt: TGTGCCAGCAGCACTGTGGGACTCCACCATACGCAGTATTTT
clone_size: .; j_call: TRBJ2-2; v_call: TRBV6-2/TRBV6-3; d_call: TRBD2; cdr3_aa: CASSYSPGLADTGELFF; cdr3_nt: TGTGCCAGCAGTTACTCACCGGGACTAGCGGACACCGGGGAGCTGTTTTTT
clone_size: .; j_call: TRBJ2-7; v_call: TRBV15; d_call: .; cdr3_aa: CATSRDSRGPLFNEQYF; cdr3_nt: TGTGCCACCAGCAGAGATTCCAGGGGTCCCCTTTTCAACGAGCAGTACTTC
clone_size: few; j_call: TRBJ2-7; v_call: TRBV5-1; d_call: .; cdr3_aa: CASSVPLQGSYEQYF; cdr3_nt: TGCGCCAGCAGCGTACCACTCCAGGGTAGCTACGAGCAGTACTTC